These T cell receptor beta chains were read from a single sample in a study of long-term antiretroviral therapy in people with HIV. Repertoires were generated with immunoSEQ multiplex PCR, while TCRdb's copy carries only in-frame clones and drops some. This sample yields tens of thousands of clones, of which approximately 81% are seen a single time; around 12% belongs to the top ten. Material: unsorted PBMCs, obtained 0.1 years before starting antiretroviral therapy. The receptors were gathered from a middle-aged man with HIV. Both conserved end residues are part of each CDR3. The D gene is left open where the match is weak. The size entry is marked missing in some rows and otherwise reads once, few, many or a size class.

clone_size	cdr3_length	d_call	v_call	j_call	cdr3_aa	cdr3_nt
-	12	-	TRBV5-1	TRBJ2-7	CASSLMLEEQYF	TGCGCCAGCAGCTTGATGTTGGAAGAGCAGTACTTC
-	16	-	TRBV21-1	TRBJ1-4	CASSKGEEGTNEKLFF	TGTGCCAGCAGCAAAGGAGAGGAGGGGACTAATGAAAAACTGTTTTTT
-	14	-	TRBV7-2	TRBJ2-7	CASSLAPRRGEQYF	TGTGCCAGCAGCTTAGCCCCCCGCCGGGGCGAGCAGTACTTC
-	12	-	TRBV18	TRBJ2-5	CASSIGQETQYF	TGTGCCAGCTCCATAGGACAAGAGACCCAGTACTTC
-	17	TRBD2	TRBV11-2	TRBJ2-7	CASSLTIRSLAGSEQYF	TGTGCCAGCAGCCTAACAATCCGTTCCCTAGCGGGGAGCGAGCAGTACTTC
-	19	-	TRBV4-1	TRBJ1-3	CASSQDTPTGFSSGNTIYF	TGCGCCAGCAGCCAAGACACCCCGACAGGATTTAGCTCTGGAAACACCATATATTTT
-	16	TRBD1	TRBV7-6	TRBJ1-1	CASSLSTGRIGGEAFF	TGTGCCAGCAGCTTATCGACAGGGAGGATTGGCGGTGAAGCTTTCTTT
-	11	-	TRBV5-5	TRBJ2-7	CASSLYYEQYF	TGTGCCAGCAGCTTGTATTACGAGCAGTACTTC
-	12	-	TRBV28	TRBJ2-1	CASTPYGNEQFF	TGTGCCAGCACCCCCTACGGCAATGAGCAGTTCTTC
-	15	TRBD1	TRBV11-2	TRBJ1-2	CASSQRAGGRYGYTF	TGTGCCAGCAGTCAGAGGGCAGGGGGAAGGTATGGCTACACCTTC
-	18	-	TRBV9	TRBJ2-7	CASSVSRVGNLSSYEQYF	TGTGCCAGCAGCGTCTCAAGGGTGGGAAATTTGAGCTCCTACGAGCAGTACTTC
once	15	TRBD2	TRBV7-9	TRBJ2-3	CASSSPLAVTDTQYF	TGTGCCAGCAGCTCGCCGCTAGCGGTCACAGATACGCAGTATTTT
-	14	-	TRBV29-1	TRBJ2-5	CSVEGAGSEETQYF	TGCAGCGTTGAGGGAGCAGGGTCGGAGGAGACCCAGTACTTC
-	17	TRBD2	TRBV27	TRBJ2-7	CASSFFSGTSRHYEQYF	TGTGCCAGCAGTTTCTTTTCCGGGACTAGCCGACACTACGAGCAGTACTTC
-	11	-	TRBV20-1	TRBJ2-7	CSAEGVLEQYF	TGCAGTGCTGAGGGAGTTCTCGAGCAGTACTTC
-	14	-	TRBV27	TRBJ1-4	CASSLLGAGEKLFF	TGTGCCAGCAGTTTATTGGGGGCCGGTGAAAAACTGTTTTTT
once	12	TRBD1	TRBV29-1	TRBJ2-7	CSVGTGGHEQYF	TGCAGCGTTGGTACAGGGGGGCACGAGCAGTACTTC
few	16	TRBD1	TRBV4-2	TRBJ1-1	CASSQEARGRRTEAFF	TGTGCCAGCAGCCAAGAAGCTAGGGGGCGACGGACTGAAGCTTTCTTT
-	16	-	TRBV6-1	TRBJ1-5	CASSEASGPGYQPQHF	TGTGCCAGCAGTGAAGCTTCAGGCCCCGGTTATCAGCCCCAGCATTTT
-	15	TRBD2	TRBV10-3	TRBJ2-7	CAISTSGRPIYEQYF	TGTGCCATCAGTACTAGCGGGAGGCCCATCTACGAGCAGTACTTC
-	13	-	TRBV6-6	TRBJ1-4	CAAGDGANEKLFF	TGTGCCGCGGGGGACGGGGCTAATGAAAAACTGTTTTTT
-	16	-	TRBV7-9	TRBJ1-1	CASSLVQWGANTEAFF	TGTGCCAGCAGCTTAGTACAGTGGGGAGCTAACACTGAAGCTTTCTTT
-	16	TRBD1	TRBV15	TRBJ1-2	CATSRAGAGGANGYTF	TGTGCCACCAGCAGAGCGGGAGCAGGGGGCGCAAATGGCTACACCTTC
few	12	-	TRBV10-3	TRBJ1-5	CAISEHGQPQHF	TGTGCCATCAGTGAGCACGGTCAGCCCCAGCATTTT
-	15	-	TRBV18	TRBJ1-1	CASSPRGPLNTEAFF	TGTGCCAGCTCACCACGGGGACCGCTGAACACTGAAGCTTTCTTT
-	14	TRBD1	TRBV7-6	TRBJ1-2	CASSLGRGPAGYTF	TGTGCCAGCAGCTTAGGAAGGGGGCCGGCCGGCTACACCTTC
few	14	TRBD1	TRBV27	TRBJ1-5	CASTVDRGNQPQHF	TGTGCCAGCACTGTGGACAGGGGCAATCAGCCCCAGCATTTT
-	17	TRBD2	TRBV5-1	TRBJ2-5	CASSLTWTSGGAETQYF	TGCGCCAGCAGCTTAACCTGGACTAGCGGGGGGGCGGAGACCCAGTACTTC
-	14	-	TRBV11-2	TRBJ1-2	CASSPNIGDYGYTF	TGTGCCAGCAGCCCAAACATCGGGGACTATGGCTACACCTTC
-	11	TRBD2	TRBV20-1	TRBJ2-7	CSAPPGGEQYF	TGCAGTGCCCCCCCGGGGGGAGAGCAGTACTTC
-	13	-	TRBV5-1	TRBJ2-5	CASSLFGGETQYF	TGCGCCAGCAGCTTATTCGGGGGAGAGACCCAGTACTTC
-	13	-	TRBV7-9	TRBJ1-1	CASSFYANTEAFF	TGTGCCAGCAGCTTTTACGCGAACACTGAAGCTTTCTTT
-	14	TRBD2	TRBV9	TRBJ2-7	CASSVEPGRVEQYF	TGTGCCAGCAGCGTAGAGCCGGGGAGGGTCGAGCAGTACTTC
-	14	-	TRBV29-1	TRBJ2-7	CSVESPGDAYEQYF	TGCAGCGTTGAAAGTCCGGGAGATGCCTACGAGCAGTACTTC
-	13	-	TRBV19	TRBJ2-5	CASSVMGRETQYF	TGTGCCAGTAGTGTGATGGGGAGGGAGACCCAGTACTTC
once	14	-	TRBV7-2	TRBJ2-7	CASSWRGASYEQYF	TGTGCCAGCAGCTGGCGGGGCGCCTCCTACGAGCAGTACTTC
-	13	TRBD2	TRBV7-7	TRBJ2-5	CASSLAGGQTQYF	TGTGCCAGCAGCTTAGCGGGAGGGCAGACCCAGTACTTC
-	17	-	TRBV7-9	TRBJ2-2	CASSLGGLAENTGELFF	TGTGCCAGCAGTTTGGGGGGGCTAGCGGAAAACACCGGGGAGCTGTTTTTT
-	15	TRBD1	TRBV15	TRBJ2-7	CATSRGGQGVYEQYF	TGTGCCACCAGCAGAGGAGGACAGGGTGTCTACGAGCAGTACTTC
few	15	TRBD1	TRBV19	TRBJ1-6	CASSTTGVYNSPLHF	TGTGCCAGTAGTACGACAGGGGTCTATAATTCACCCCTCCACTTT
-	12	-	TRBV5-4	TRBJ1-1	CASSLFGTEAFF	TGTGCCAGCAGCTTGTTTGGGACTGAAGCTTTCTTT
-	15	-	TRBV7-3	TRBJ2-7	CASSLYKGSSYEQYF	TGTGCCAGCAGCTTATATAAGGGTAGCTCCTACGAGCAGTACTTC
-	15	-	TRBV7-3	TRBJ2-7	CASSLRAESSYEQYF	TGTGCCAGCAGCCTCAGGGCAGAGAGCTCCTACGAGCAGTACTTC